These 27 T cell receptor beta chains originate from one sample sequenced in a study of blood T cell repertoires in COVID-19. Assay used: immunoSEQ multiplex PCR; TCRdb lists only in-frame clones, some missing. The sample lists about 130,000 clones, roughly four fifths occurring once. What was sequenced was peripheral blood. Receptor source: a man between 60 and 75 years old with acute or convalescent COVID-19.

The rearrangement links TRBV19 to TRBJ2-7, with D maybe TRBD1 (5 bases). The CDR3 is 13 residues long. Germline CDR1 is LNHDA and CDR2 is SQIVND (reference sequence). Trimming removed 3 bases at V and 3 bases at J, with 9 bases between. DNA of the CDR3: TGTGCCAGTAGTATTAGACAGAACTACGAGCAGTACTTC. This sequence encodes CASSIRQNYEQYF.

The rearrangement uses TRBV7-9 and TRBJ1-1, with unresolved D. The CDR3 is 16 residues long. V shed 5 bases and J shed 1 base, with 17 bases lying between them. The V gene's germline CDR1 is SEHNR and CDR2 FQNEAQ (reference sequence). The chain's CDR3 is CASSRWAPLENTEAFF. CDR3 DNA sequence: TGTGCCAGCAGCCGATGGGCTCCGCTCGAGAACACTGAAGCTTTCTTT.

The rearrangement uses TRBV15 and TRBJ2-2, with TRBD1 matching 9 bases. The CDR3 extends over 15 amino acids. Germline V gene sequence: CDR1 LNHNV, CDR2 YYDKDF (reference sequence). The V and J ends lost 6 bases and 7 bases, in that order; junction bases with no gene match: 9. CDR3 nucleotides: TGTGCCACCAGGGATACAGGGGGCCTCGGCGGGGAGCTGTTTTTT. Its translation is CATRDTGGLGGELFF.

This clone was detected only a few times. The chain carries TRBV10-3 and TRBJ2-7, with a tentative D call TRBD1 (5 bases). The V end was cut by 0 bases, the J end by 3 bases, with 15 bases between. The CDR3 covers 16 residues. CDR1 is ENHRY, CDR2 SYGVKD, per germline. CDR3 region: CAISESGPAQGYEQYF. CDR3 nucleotides: TGTGCCATCAGTGAGTCGGGCCCGGCGCAGGGCTACGAGCAGTACTTC.

The chain has TRBV28 and TRBJ1-1; D not resolved. CDR3 size: 14 residues. V was clipped by 3 bases and J by 7 bases, with 15 bases between them. Per germline, CDR1 MDHEN and CDR2 SYDVKM. The CDR3 DNA sequence: TGTGCCAGCAGTTTTAGTGAGGGTGGGGTTGAAGCTTTCTTT. This sequence encodes CASSFSEGGVEAFF.

This clone came up once. This sequence joins TRBV9 and TRBJ2-1, with TRBD2 identical over 10 bases. Trimming removed 4 bases from V and 8 bases from J; junction bases left unmatched: 12. CDR3 length: 16 residues. Germline CDR1 reads SGDLS; CDR2 reads YYNGEE. CDR3 nucleotides: TGTGCCAGCAGCCCAGGGACTAGCGCTTTTAGGTATGAGCAGTTCTTC. Translation: CASSPGTSAFRYEQFF.

The V and J genes are TRBV6-5 and TRBJ1-2, with TRBD1 matching 7 bases. Germline V gene sequence: CDR1 MNHEY, CDR2 SVGAGI. With 5 bases clipped from V and 4 bases from J, the junction kept 10 bases outside the gene matches. The CDR3 is made up of 15 amino acids. Written as DNA, the CDR3 is TGTGCCAGCAGTCGGACGGGACAGCGCCTCTATGGCTACACCTTC. It is translated as CASSRTGQRLYGYTF.

V gene TRBV27 combines with J gene TRBJ2-1; D might be TRBD2 (5 bases). V lost 6 bases, J lost 0 bases, and 12 bases lay in between. This CDR3 is built from 15 residues. CDR1 MNHEY and CDR2 SMNVEV come from the germline V gene (reference sequence). The CDR3 region has the DNA TGTGCCAGCAGCACAACGGGAAACTCCTACAATGAGCAGTTCTTC. It translates to CASSTTGNSYNEQFF.

J is TRBJ2-1 and V is TRBV27, with 7 bases matching TRBD2. The V segment lost 10 bases and the J segment 10 bases; nucleotides outside the gene matches: 13. The CDR3 is made up of 13 amino acids. Germline loops: CDR1 MNHEY, CDR2 SMNVEV (reference sequence). The CDR3 bases are TGTGCCACCGAACCTCCTAGCGGAGGCGAGCAGTTCTTC. It translates to CATEPPSGGEQFF.

V and J are TRBV29-1 and TRBJ2-3; 8 nucleotides agree with TRBD2. Germline assignment: CDR1 SQVTM and CDR2 ANQGSEA. V shed 6 bases and J 0 bases; nucleotides not matched to a gene: 2. This CDR3 comprises 13 residues. The CDR3 sequence: CSVTSGSTDTQYF. Here the CDR3 DNA reads TGCAGCGTAACTAGCGGTAGCACAGATACGCAGTATTTT.

The chain combines TRBV29-1 with TRBJ2-7, with a weak D call TRBD2 (5 bases). The CDR3 covers 12 residues. The germline V gene has CDR1 SQVTM and CDR2 ANQGSEA. The DNA of the CDR3 is TGCACCCCGGGTAGGGAGTCCTACGAGCAGTACTTC. Amino acid sequence: CTPGRESYEQYF.

This chain joins TRBV5-1 and TRBJ2-7, with TRBD2 matching 13 bases. Germline CDR1 reads SGHRS; CDR2 reads YFSETQ. The CDR3 is made up of 16 amino acids. The V and J ends lost 4 bases and 3 bases, in that order; junction bases with no gene match: 7. The CDR3 sequence: CASSGGLAGEIYEQYF. In DNA form, the CDR3 reads TGCGCCAGCAGCGGAGGACTAGCGGGAGAAATCTACGAGCAGTACTTC.

Here the CDR3 DNA reads TGTGCCAGCGGCCATTTACCAGGACAGGGCACAGATACGCAGTATTTT. It codes for CASGHLPGQGTDTQYF. This chain links TRBV28 with TRBJ2-3; 7 bases map to TRBD1. The CDR3 length is 16 residues. After removal of 8 bases from V and 1 base from J, the junction contained 12 bases not matched to a gene. Germline V CDR1 and CDR2: MDHEN, SYDVKM.

V and J are TRBV29-1 and TRBJ1-2; D gene unclear. The germline gives CDR1 SQVTM, CDR2 ANQGSEA. V lost 1 base, J lost 6 bases, and 6 bases lay in between. The CDR3 is 11 residues long. CDR3 DNA: TGCAGCGTTGAAGTGGGAGATGGCTACACCTTC. This codes for CSVEVGDGYTF. Combining the CDR3 with reference TRBV29-1 and TRBJ1-2 gives the whole variable domain SAVISQKPSRDICQRGTSLTIQCQVDSQVTMMFWYRQQPGQSLTLIATANQGSEATYESGFVIDKFPISRPNLTFSTLTVSNMSPEDSSIYLCSVEVGDGYTFGSGTRLTVV.

The rearrangement uses TRBV9 and TRBJ2-7; D might be TRBD1 (7 bases). The CDR3 runs 13 residues. The V and J ends lost 3 bases and 2 bases respectively, with 9 bases between them. CDR1 is SGDLS and CDR2 is YYNGEE in the germline V gene. The CDR3 coding sequence is TGTGCCAGCAGCGCCAGGGGGGCCTACGAGCAGTACTTC. Translated: CASSARGAYEQYF.

This clone occurred a few times. CDR3 residues: CARRGLDRVEEKLFF. In DNA form, the CDR3 reads TGTGCCAGACGGGGTTTGGACAGGGTGGAAGAAAAACTGTTTTTT. The rearrangement uses TRBV19 and TRBJ1-4, with TRBD1 matching over 8 bases. The CDR3 is 15 residues long. The J segment lost 8 bases and the V segment lost 9 bases, leaving 14 bases of the junction unmatched. Germline V gene data show CDR1 as LNHDA and CDR2 as SQIVND (reference sequence).

The CDR3 here is CASSFLPNTEAFF. The CDR3 bases are TGTGCCAGCAGTTTCCTCCCGAACACTGAAGCTTTCTTT. This chain uses TRBV28 with TRBJ1-1; D is unclear. Germline V gives CDR1 MDHEN, CDR2 SYDVKM. The CDR3 has 13 residues. V lost 3 bases, J lost 1 base, and 6 bases lay in between.

This clone was seen a few times. This rearrangement joins TRBV28 to TRBJ2-3, with TRBD2 matching over 12 bases. CDR1 and CDR2 (germline): MDHEN, SYDVKM. This CDR3 comprises 19 residues. V lost 3 bases to trimming and J lost 1 base; unmatched junction nucleotides: 11. CDR3 nucleotide sequence: TGTGCCAGCAGTTTGGGGGACCGACTAGCGGGAGAGGGCACAGATACGCAGTATTTT. This codes for CASSLGDRLAGEGTDTQYF.

J is TRBJ1-2 and V is TRBV2; D unresolved. From germline, CDR1 is SNHLY and CDR2 FYNNEI. V was trimmed by 7 bases and J by 2 bases, leaving 17 bases between them. The CDR3 length is 15 residues. The CDR3 here is CASNLQPLRNYGYTF. In nucleotides, the CDR3 is TGTGCCAGCAACCTACAGCCTCTCCGCAACTATGGCTACACCTTC.

The genes are TRBV7-9 and TRBJ2-1, with 12 bases lining up with TRBD2. CDR1 is SEHNR, CDR2 FQNEAQ, per germline (reference sequence). V shed 2 bases and J 7 bases; nucleotides not matched to a gene: 9. The CDR3 totals 17 residues. The CDR3 DNA is TGTGCCAGCAGCTTAATTGGTGAGACTAGCGGGAGAAATGAGCAGTTCTTC. Amino acids: CASSLIGETSGRNEQFF.

V gene TRBV5-4 combines with J gene TRBJ2-2; tentatively, D is TRBD1 (6 bases). The germline gives CDR1 SGHNT, CDR2 YYREEE (reference sequence). The ends were cut back, 0 bases at V and 7 bases at J, with 13 bases in the middle. There are 15 residues in the CDR3. The CDR3 bases are TGTGCCAGCAGCTTGGTCCGCAGGGGTGGCGGGGAGCTGTTTTTT. This codes for CASSLVRRGGGELFF.

This chain uses TRBV6-5 with TRBJ1-2, with D uncertain. The CDR3 runs to 13 residues. In germline, CDR1 is MNHEY, CDR2 SVGAGI. V was trimmed by 7 bases and J by 4 bases, leaving 13 bases between them. The CDR3 protein is CASTSTILYGYTF. CDR3 DNA sequence: TGTGCCAGCACCTCTACTATCCTCTATGGCTACACCTTC.

In this sample, this clone turned up a few times. The V gene is TRBV28, the J gene TRBJ1-1; the D gene is possibly TRBD1 (5 bases). Germline V lookup: CDR1 MDHEN, CDR2 SYDVKM. Trimming took 2 bases from V and 5 from J, leaving 12 bases between them. The CDR3 has 14 amino acids. In DNA, the CDR3 is TGTGCCAGCAGTTTAATAGGGGCAGGGACTGAAGCTTTCTTT. Its protein is CASSLIGAGTEAFF.

Here the CDR3 reads CASRPDRVKSGELFF. In DNA form, the CDR3 reads TGTGCCAGCAGACCGGACAGGGTGAAATCCGGGGAGCTGTTTTTT. This chain joins TRBV6-6 and TRBJ2-2; 8 nucleotides align to TRBD1. The CDR3 loop spans 15 amino acids. Per the germline V gene, CDR1 is MNHNY and CDR2 is SVGAGI (reference sequence). The trim removed 6 bases at V and 6 bases at J, leaving 9 bases unmatched.

The CDR3 DNA reads as TGTGCCAGTAGTGTCGGGACTAGCGACACCGGGGAGCTGTTTTTT. Protein sequence: CASSVGTSDTGELFF. This chain connects TRBV19 to TRBJ2-2; 10 bases are a match to TRBD2. Trimming took 5 bases from V and 3 from J; bases not matched to a gene: 3. CDR3 length: 15 amino acids. CDR1 and CDR2 from the germline V gene are LNHDA and SQIVND (reference sequence).

This chain connects TRBV28 to TRBJ1-2; the D gene is possibly TRBD1 (6 bases). Germline CDR1 MDHEN, CDR2 SYDVKM. The CDR3 extends over 12 amino acids. Between the trimmed V and J ends, which lost 11 bases and 4 bases, there was a span of 14 bases. CDR3 in amino acids: CASQGTIYGYTF. CDR3 nucleotides: TGTGCCTCTCAGGGGACAATCTATGGCTACACCTTC.

V gene TRBV9 combines with J gene TRBJ2-3; 8 bases are shared with TRBD2. This CDR3 spans 16 amino acids. The V gene's germline CDR1 is SGDLS and CDR2 YYNGEE. J gave up 1 base and V 4 bases, and 8 bases lay outside the gene matches. The CDR3 region is CASSTGAGGRTDTQYF. In nucleotides, the CDR3 is TGTGCCAGCAGCACCGGGGCGGGAGGTCGCACAGATACGCAGTATTTT.